This entry lists 8 T cell receptor beta chains sequenced from one sample in a study of blood T cell repertoires in COVID-19. The data were produced by immunoSEQ multiplex PCR, yet TCRdb's version contains in-frame clones alone and is incomplete. Of about 94,000 clones listed, about four fifths are singletons. Source material: peripheral blood. Receptors originate from a man in his sixties with acute or convalescent COVID-19.

The CDR3 DNA reads TGTGCCAGCAGCTTGACAGGGGGCGCGGGCTATGGCTACACCTTC. It translates to CASSLTGGAGYGYTF. This chain uses TRBV7-2 with TRBJ1-2, with TRBD1 identical over 10 bases. Germline CDR1 is SGHTA and CDR2 is FQGNSA. The junction had 5 bases not matched to a gene; V was cut back by 3 bases and J by 4 bases. This CDR3 region has 15 residues.

This clone turned up a few times. The chain links TRBV9 to TRBJ1-1; D is ambiguous. Trimming shortened V by 3 bases and J by 10 bases, and 13 bases separated the two germline ends. CDR1 is SGDLS, CDR2 YYNGEE, per germline. This CDR3 comprises 12 residues. The CDR3 reads CASSGVGERAFF. The CDR3 nucleotides are TGTGCCAGCAGCGGTGTCGGGGAACGAGCTTTCTTT.

This clone was counted once. CDR3 sequence: CASSLGGTGGFEKLFF. CDR3 sequence (DNA): TGTGCCAGCAGCTTAGGTGGGACAGGGGGATTTGAAAAACTGTTTTTT. This chain connects TRBV11-2 to TRBJ1-4; the match to TRBD1 covers 11 bases. V trimming: 1 base; J trimming: 7 bases; junction bases outside the gene matches: 5. CDR3 length: 16 amino acids. Per the germline V gene, CDR1 is SGHAT and CDR2 is FQNNGV.

DNA for the CDR3: TGTGCCACGACAGGGAATGCCTACGAGCAGTACTTC. This encodes CATTGNAYEQYF. The chain recombines TRBV10-3 with TRBJ2-7; 7 positions agree with TRBD1. The junction had 5 bases not matched to a gene; V was cut back by 10 bases and J by 2 bases. Looked up from germline, CDR1 is ENHRY and CDR2 is SYGVKD. The CDR3 sequence is 12 residues long.

This rearrangement joins TRBV7-3 to TRBJ1-1; D is perhaps TRBD1 (6 bases). The V end lost 2 bases, the J end lost 2 bases, and 18 bases lay between the germline ends. CDR3 length equals 17 residues. The germline V gene encodes CDR1 SGHTA and CDR2 FQGTGA. For the CDR3, the DNA is TGTGCCAGCAGCTTAGGGGGGGCAGACGCAAGAAACACTGAAGCTTTCTTT. It specifies CASSLGGADARNTEAFF.

J is TRBJ2-2 and V is TRBV30; 9 positions agree with TRBD2. V lost 2 bases and J lost 2; bases outside the gene matches: 3. This CDR3 comprises 15 residues. Germline lookup yields CDR1 GTSNPN and CDR2 SVGIG (reference sequence). CDR3 region: CAWSSGGLNTGELFF. CDR3 nucleotide sequence: TGTGCCTGGAGTAGCGGGGGGCTTAACACCGGGGAGCTGTTTTTT.

The V and J genes are TRBV11-3 and TRBJ2-3; the D is unclear. Germline CDR1 is SGHNT and CDR2 is YENEEA. V was clipped by 4 bases and J by 3 bases, with 14 bases between them. CDR3 length: 15 amino acids. The CDR3 DNA is TGTGCCAGCAGCTCGGATACAGAATATACAGATACGCAGTATTTT. As protein: CASSSDTEYTDTQYF.

The chain uses TRBV9 and TRBJ2-5; a possible D gene is TRBD2 (5 bases). Germline V gene sequence: CDR1 SGDLS, CDR2 YYNGEE. This CDR3 has 15 residues. Trimming cost V 0 bases and J 5 bases, with 14 bases left between them. CDR3 bases: TGTGCCAGCAGCGTAGACCGAGGGATCGGTGAGACCCAGTACTTC. It yields the protein CASSVDRGIGETQYF.